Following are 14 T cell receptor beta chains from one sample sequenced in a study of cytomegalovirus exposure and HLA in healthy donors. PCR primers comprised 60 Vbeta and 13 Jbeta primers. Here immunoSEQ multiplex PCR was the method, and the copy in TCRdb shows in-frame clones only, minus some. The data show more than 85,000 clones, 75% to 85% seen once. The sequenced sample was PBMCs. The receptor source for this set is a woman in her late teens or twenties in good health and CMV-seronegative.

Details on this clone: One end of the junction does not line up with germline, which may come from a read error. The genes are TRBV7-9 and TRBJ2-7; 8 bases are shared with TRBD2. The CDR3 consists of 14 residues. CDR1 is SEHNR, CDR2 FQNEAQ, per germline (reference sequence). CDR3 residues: CSSSLTSGSYEQYF. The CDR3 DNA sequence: TGTTCCAGCAGCTTAACTAGCGGCTCCTACGAGCAGTACTTC.

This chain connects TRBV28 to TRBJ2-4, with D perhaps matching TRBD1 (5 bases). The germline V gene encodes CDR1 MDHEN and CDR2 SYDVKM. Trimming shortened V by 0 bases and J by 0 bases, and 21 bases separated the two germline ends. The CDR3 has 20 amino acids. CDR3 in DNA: TGTGCCAGCAGTTTATGGGGTTACCAGGGTAAAGGTATAGCCAAAAACATTCAGTACTTC. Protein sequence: CASSLWGYQGKGIAKNIQYF. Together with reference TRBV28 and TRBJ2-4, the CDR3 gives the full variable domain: DVKVTQSSRYLVKRTGEKVFLECVQDMDHENMFWYRQDPGLGLRLIYFSYDVKMKEKGDIPEGYSVSREKKERFSLILESASTNQTSMYLCASSLWGYQGKGIAKNIQYFGAGTRLSVL.

CDR3 in DNA: TGTGCCAGCAGCTTAGAAGGTCTAGCGGGATGGTACGAGCAGTACTTC. It specifies CASSLEGLAGWYEQYF. The V call is TRBV7-2, the J call TRBJ2-7; 9 bases are shared with TRBD2. Germline V CDR1 and CDR2: SGHTA, FQGNSA. This CDR3 has 16 residues. The V segment lost 1 base and the J segment 4 bases; nucleotides outside the gene matches: 8.

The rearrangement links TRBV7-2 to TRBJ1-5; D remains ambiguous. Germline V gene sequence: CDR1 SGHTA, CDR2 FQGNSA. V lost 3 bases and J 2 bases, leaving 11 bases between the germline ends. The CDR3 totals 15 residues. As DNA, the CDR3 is TGTGCCAGCAGCTTTCGGGTTGGAGGCAATCAGCCCCAGCATTTT. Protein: CASSFRVGGNQPQHF.

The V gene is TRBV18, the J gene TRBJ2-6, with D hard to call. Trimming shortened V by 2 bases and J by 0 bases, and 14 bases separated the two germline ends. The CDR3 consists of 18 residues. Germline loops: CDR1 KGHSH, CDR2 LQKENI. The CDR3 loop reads CASSPLGAINSGANVLTF. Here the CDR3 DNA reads TGTGCCAGCTCACCATTAGGAGCAATAAACTCTGGGGCCAACGTCCTGACTTTC.

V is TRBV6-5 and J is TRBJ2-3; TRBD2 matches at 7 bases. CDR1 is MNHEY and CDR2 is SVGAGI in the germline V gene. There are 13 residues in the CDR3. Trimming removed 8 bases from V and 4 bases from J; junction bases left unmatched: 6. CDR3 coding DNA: TGTGCCAGCCAGCGGGGTAGGGCAGATACGCAGTATTTT. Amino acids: CASQRGRADTQYF.

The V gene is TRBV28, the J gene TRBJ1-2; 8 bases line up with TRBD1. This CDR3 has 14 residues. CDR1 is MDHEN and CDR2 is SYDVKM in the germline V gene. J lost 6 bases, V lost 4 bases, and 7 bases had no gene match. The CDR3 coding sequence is TGTGCCAGCAGTTCCCCCCCGACAGGGGATGGCTACACCTTC. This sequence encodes CASSSPPTGDGYTF.

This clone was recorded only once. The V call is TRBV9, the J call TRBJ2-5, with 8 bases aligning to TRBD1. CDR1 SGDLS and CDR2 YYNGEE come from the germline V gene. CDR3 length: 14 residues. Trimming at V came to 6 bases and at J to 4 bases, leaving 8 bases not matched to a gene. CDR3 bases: TGTGCCAGCACCTCGACCGGGACAGGAGAGACCCAGTACTTC. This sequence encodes CASTSTGTGETQYF.

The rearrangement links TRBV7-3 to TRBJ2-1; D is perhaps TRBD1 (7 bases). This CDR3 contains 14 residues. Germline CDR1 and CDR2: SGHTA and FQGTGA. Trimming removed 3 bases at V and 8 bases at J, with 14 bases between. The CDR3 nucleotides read TGTGCCAGCAGCTTCCAGGGGGGCCCACATGAGCAGTTCTTC. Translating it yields CASSFQGGPHEQFF.

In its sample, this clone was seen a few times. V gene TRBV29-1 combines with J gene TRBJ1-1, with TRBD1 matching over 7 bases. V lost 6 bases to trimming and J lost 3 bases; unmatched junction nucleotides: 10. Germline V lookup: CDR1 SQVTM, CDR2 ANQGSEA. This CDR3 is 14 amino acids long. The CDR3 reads CSVDSTGDDTEAFF. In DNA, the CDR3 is TGCAGCGTGGACTCCACAGGGGACGACACTGAAGCTTTCTTT.

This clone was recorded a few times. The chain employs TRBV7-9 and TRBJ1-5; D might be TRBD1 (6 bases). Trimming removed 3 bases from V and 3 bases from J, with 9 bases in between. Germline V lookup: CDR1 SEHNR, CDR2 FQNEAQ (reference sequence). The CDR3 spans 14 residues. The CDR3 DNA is TGTGCCAGCAGCTTCCAGGGGTCCAATCAGCCCCAGCATTTT. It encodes CASSFQGSNQPQHF.

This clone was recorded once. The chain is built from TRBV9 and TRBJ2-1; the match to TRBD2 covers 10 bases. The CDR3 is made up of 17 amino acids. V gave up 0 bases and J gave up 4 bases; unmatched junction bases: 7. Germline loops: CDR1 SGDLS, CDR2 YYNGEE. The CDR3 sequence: CASSVGSGRASYNEQFF. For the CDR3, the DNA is TGTGCCAGCAGCGTAGGCAGCGGGAGGGCCTCGTACAATGAGCAGTTCTTC.

As DNA, the CDR3 is TGTGCCAGCAGTGGACCCCGGGACAGGGGGAACTATGGCTACACCTTC. It yields the protein CASSGPRDRGNYGYTF. The chain joins TRBV28 to TRBJ1-2; 11 positions agree with TRBD1. The CDR3 extends over 16 amino acids. The J segment lost 2 bases and the V segment lost 5 bases, leaving 7 bases of the junction unmatched. Germline CDR1 MDHEN, CDR2 SYDVKM.

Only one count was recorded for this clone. CDR3 nucleotides: TGTGCCAGCAGCTTAGATGGGAGGAAGCGGAACTATGGCTACACCTTC. It specifies CASSLDGRKRNYGYTF. J is TRBJ1-2 and V is TRBV11-2; D call uncertain. The length of the CDR3 is 16 residues. Germline V CDR1 and CDR2: SGHAT, FQNNGV. V lost 0 bases and J lost 2, with 13 bases in between.